The TCR beta chain described here comes from a study of beta chain features in type 1 diabetes. This clone has just a few counts. What was sequenced were expressed TCRB transcripts, since all of the isolated RNA had been reverse transcribed. Only in-frame clones appear in the TCRdb table, and some are missing; sequencing was by immunoSEQ multiplex PCR. This table holds hundreds of thousands of clones, about 10% found once. V was shortened by 5 bases and J by 12 bases, with 20 bases between the two germline ends. From germline, CDR1 is SGHTA and CDR2 FQGNSA. The CDR3 loop spans 13 amino acids. The sample was naive CD4+ T cells from blood. This sequence originates from a young woman in good health. The rearrangement joins TRBV7-2 to TRBJ2-7; tentative D call: TRBD2 (7 bases). The chain's CDR3 is CASSLGGGASLYF. CDR3 coding DNA: TGTGCCAGCAGCCTAGGGGGGGGTGCCTCGCTGTACTTC.